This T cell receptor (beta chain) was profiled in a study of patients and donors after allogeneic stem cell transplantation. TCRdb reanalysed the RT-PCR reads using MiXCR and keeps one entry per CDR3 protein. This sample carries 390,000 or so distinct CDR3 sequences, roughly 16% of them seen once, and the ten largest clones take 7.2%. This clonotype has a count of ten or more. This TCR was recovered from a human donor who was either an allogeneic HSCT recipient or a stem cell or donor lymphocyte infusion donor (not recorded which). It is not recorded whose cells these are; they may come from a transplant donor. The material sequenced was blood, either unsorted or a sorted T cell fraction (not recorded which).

CDR3 in amino acids: CASSPNTSTDTQYF. For the CDR3, the DNA is TGTGCCAGCAGCCCAAACACGAGCACAGATACGCAGTATTTT. V usage is TRBV12-3 or TRBV12-4 and J usage is TRBJ2-3; D ambiguous. V lost 6 bases, J lost 0 bases, and 10 bases lay in between. The CDR3 totals 14 residues.